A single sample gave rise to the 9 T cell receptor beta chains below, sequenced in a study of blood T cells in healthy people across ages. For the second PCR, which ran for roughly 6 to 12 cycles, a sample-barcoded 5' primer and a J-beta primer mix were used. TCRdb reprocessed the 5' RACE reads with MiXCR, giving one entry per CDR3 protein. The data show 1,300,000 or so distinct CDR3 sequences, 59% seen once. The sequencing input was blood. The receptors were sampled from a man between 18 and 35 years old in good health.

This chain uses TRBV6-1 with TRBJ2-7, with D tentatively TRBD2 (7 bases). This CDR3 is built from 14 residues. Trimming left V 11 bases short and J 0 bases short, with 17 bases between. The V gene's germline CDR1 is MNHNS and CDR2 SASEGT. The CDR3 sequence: CAGGRGGSSYEQYF. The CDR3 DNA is TGTGCCGGAGGAAGGGGGGGAAGCTCCTACGAGCAGTACTTC.

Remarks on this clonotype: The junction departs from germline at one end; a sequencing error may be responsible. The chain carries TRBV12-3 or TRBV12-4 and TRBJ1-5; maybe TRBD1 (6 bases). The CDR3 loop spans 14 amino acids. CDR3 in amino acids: CTSSTYRDNQPQHF. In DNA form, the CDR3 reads TGTACCAGCAGTACTTACAGGGACAATCAGCCCCAGCATTTT.

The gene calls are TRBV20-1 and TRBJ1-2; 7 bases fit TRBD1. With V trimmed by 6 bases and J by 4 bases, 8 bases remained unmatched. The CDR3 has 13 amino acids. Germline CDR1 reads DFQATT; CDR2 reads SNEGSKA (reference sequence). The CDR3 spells CSARQGEIYGYTF. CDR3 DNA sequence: TGCAGTGCCCGCCAGGGGGAAATCTATGGCTACACCTTC.

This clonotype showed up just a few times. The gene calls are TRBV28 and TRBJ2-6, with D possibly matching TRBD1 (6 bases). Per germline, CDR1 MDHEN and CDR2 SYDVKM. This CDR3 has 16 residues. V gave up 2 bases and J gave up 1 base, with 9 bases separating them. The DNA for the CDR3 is TGTGCCAGCAGTTTAGTCGGACAGTCTGGGGCCAACGTCCTGACTTTC. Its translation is CASSLVGQSGANVLTF.

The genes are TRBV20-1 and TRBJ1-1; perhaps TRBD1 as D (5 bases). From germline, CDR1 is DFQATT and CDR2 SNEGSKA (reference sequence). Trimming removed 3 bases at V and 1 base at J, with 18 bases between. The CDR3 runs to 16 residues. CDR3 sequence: CSASGSGSIENTEAFF. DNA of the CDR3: TGCAGTGCTAGCGGTTCAGGGTCCATAGAGAACACTGAAGCTTTCTTT.

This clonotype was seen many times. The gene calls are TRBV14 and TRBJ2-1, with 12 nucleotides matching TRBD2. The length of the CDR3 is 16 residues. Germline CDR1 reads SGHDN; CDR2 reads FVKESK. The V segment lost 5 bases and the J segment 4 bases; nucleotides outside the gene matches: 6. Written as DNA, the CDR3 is TGTGCCAGCAGCAAATGGACTAGCGGGATTTACAATGAGCAGTTCTTC. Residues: CASSKWTSGIYNEQFF. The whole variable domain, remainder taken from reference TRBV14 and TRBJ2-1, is EAGVTQFPSHSVIEKGQTVTLRCDPISGHDNLYWYRRVMGKEIKFLLHFVKESKQDESGMPNNRFLAERTGGTYSTLKVQPAELEDSGVYFCASSKWTSGIYNEQFFGPGTRLTVL.

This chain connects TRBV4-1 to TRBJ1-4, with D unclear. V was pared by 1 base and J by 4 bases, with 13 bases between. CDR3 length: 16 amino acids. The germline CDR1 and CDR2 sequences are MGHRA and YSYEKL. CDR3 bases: TGCGCCAGCAGCCAAGGGACGGCTTGGGGTAATGAAAAACTGTTTTTT. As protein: CASSQGTAWGNEKLFF.

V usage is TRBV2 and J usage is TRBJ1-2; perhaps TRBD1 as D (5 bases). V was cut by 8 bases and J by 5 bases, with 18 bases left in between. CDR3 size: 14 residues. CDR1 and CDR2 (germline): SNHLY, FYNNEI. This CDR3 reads CASSPSGTEYGYTF. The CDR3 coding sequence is TGTGCCAGCTCTCCCTCCGGGACTGAATATGGCTACACCTTC.

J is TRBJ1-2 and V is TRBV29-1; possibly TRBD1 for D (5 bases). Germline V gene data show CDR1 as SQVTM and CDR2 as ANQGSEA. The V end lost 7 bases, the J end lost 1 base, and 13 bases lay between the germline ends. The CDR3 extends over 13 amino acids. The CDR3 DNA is TGCAGCGCTCAAAGCAGGGATAACTATGGCTACACCTTC. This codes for CSAQSRDNYGYTF.